The entry below describes one T cell receptor (beta chain). There is no known antigen for this receptor. Base qualities are not at hand, and no much larger clone is one base apart. The time point label corresponds to: baseline before first vaccination. The vaccinee samples were drawn from two UK trials, COV001 and COV002, one of which was a single-blind randomized controlled phase 2/3 trial testing AZD1222 (ChAdOx1 nCoV-19) in healthy adults. For TCRbeta chain sequencing, PBMC samples from trial participants were taken at day 0 and at day 28 after the second dose. V is shortened by 6 bases, J by 1 base, and the region joining them spans 10 bases. There are 15 amino acids in the CDR3, from cysteine to phenylalanine inclusive. The DNA shown is the 45-base CDR3, in frame from base 1. In the germline V gene (reference sequence), CDR1 corresponds to LNHDA and CDR2 to SQIVND. The data belong to a study of T cell responses to AZD1222 COVID-19 vaccine (dated by TCRdb to about 2021). Background on the whole study: AZD1222 recipients whose second dose came at about 4 weeks and those whose second dose came at about 12 weeks were combined into one group, since spike-specific TCR depth and breadth did not differ between the two schedules. A total of about 230 trial participants underwent TCR sequencing, of whom about 200 received two doses of AZD1222 and about 25 received two doses of the MenACWY control vaccine. Trial participants were enrolled by age into subgroups of 18-55, 56-69 and 70-plus years, and approximately 150, 30 and 60 TCR-sequenced participants, respectively, were included in these subgroups. What the work shows at the level of the full study, not this receptor alone: No day 14 peak-response samples were available, so repertoires were characterized only after the peak T cell response. Participants were mostly white British, with more females than males. The authors suggested clonal diversity may have been underestimated. CD4 TCRs associated with the vaccine covered the entire spike protein, and the dominant responses were in regions 160-218 and 743-854. Nearly half of unique spike-specific TCRs reportedly recognized epitopes outside regions mutated in the B.1.351 and B.1.1.7 variants. Only five to seven AZD1222 recipients were SARS-CoV-2 seropositive at baseline, limiting conclusions about previously exposed vaccinees. The 56-69-year group was small, and its depth increase did not reach significance, likely because of low power. After two AZD1222 doses, both the breadth and the depth of spike-specific TCRs were significantly higher than at day 0 and than in MenACWY recipients.

The CDR3 regions of human TCRbeta chains were subjected to immunosequencing. For the original study's pipeline: TCRs in the repertoires were matched against a reference library of SARS-CoV-2-specific TCRs that had been generated with the MIRA antigen-specificity platform. Breadth meant the fraction of unique TCRs that were SARS-CoV-2-associated, whereas depth meant the fraction of total T cells that were SARS-CoV-2-associated. Each spike-specific TCR was assigned to its reactive spike region and to a CD4 or CD8 class using the MIRA data. Log10-transformed breadth and depth values were compared by one-way ANOVA with Sidak's multiple comparisons tests. The clones in this table, taken by TCRdb from immuneACCESS, are in-frame only. Not every clone is retained; where verified, under half of the shortfall comes from an unresolved V gene, and the cause of the rest is unknown. That table supplies the V and J calls and clone size; D and trimming were determined from the DNA. This sample is represented by 120,000 or so clones; less than 90% of them were singletons. Approximately 27% of the sample is taken by the ten largest.

The material sequenced was peripheral blood, taken on day 0 of AZD1222 vaccination. The rearrangement joined TRBV19 to TRBJ1-6, with no confidently assigned D gene. The sequence was collected from an adult in good health. The CDR3 is CASRPGISYNSPLHF. The sequenced DNA is TGTGCCAGTAGACCCGGAATTTCCTATAATTCACCCCTCCACTTT. Outside the CDR3, residues come from the reference TRBV19 and TRBJ1-6 proteins, so the full variable domain is: DGGITQSPKYLFRKEGQNVTLSCEQNLNHDAMYWYRQDPGQGLRLIYYSQIVNDFQKGDIAEGYSVSREKKESFPLTVTSAQKNPTAFYLCASRPGISYNSPLHFGNGTRLTVT.